Included here is one T cell receptor (beta chain) sequence, with context. Antigen specificity is unknown. These data originate in a study of shared clonotypes between healthy human individuals. Study results and caveats: Generally, naive subsets came out with larger estimated richness than memory subsets. Limited genetic and exposure-history diversity came from having few donors.

V dropped 5 bases and J dropped 4; count of bases not matched to a gene: 11. There are 15 residues in the CDR3. The V gene's germline CDR1 is PRHDT and CDR2 FYEKMQ (reference sequence). Produced via immunoSEQ multiplex PCR; TCRdb's table is partial and in-frame only. The table shows hundreds of thousands of clones, with around two thirds occurring only once. This TCR came from a woman aged 30 to 39 in good health. The chain is built from TRBV13 and TRBJ2-7; 7 bases are shared with TRBD2. The specimen sequenced was memory CD4+ T cells sorted from blood. Stated subset: CD45RA-negative fraction. The DNA of the CDR3 is TGTGCCAGCAGCGCACTCAGCGGGAAGGGATACGAGCAGTACTTC. Protein product: CASSALSGKGYEQYF.